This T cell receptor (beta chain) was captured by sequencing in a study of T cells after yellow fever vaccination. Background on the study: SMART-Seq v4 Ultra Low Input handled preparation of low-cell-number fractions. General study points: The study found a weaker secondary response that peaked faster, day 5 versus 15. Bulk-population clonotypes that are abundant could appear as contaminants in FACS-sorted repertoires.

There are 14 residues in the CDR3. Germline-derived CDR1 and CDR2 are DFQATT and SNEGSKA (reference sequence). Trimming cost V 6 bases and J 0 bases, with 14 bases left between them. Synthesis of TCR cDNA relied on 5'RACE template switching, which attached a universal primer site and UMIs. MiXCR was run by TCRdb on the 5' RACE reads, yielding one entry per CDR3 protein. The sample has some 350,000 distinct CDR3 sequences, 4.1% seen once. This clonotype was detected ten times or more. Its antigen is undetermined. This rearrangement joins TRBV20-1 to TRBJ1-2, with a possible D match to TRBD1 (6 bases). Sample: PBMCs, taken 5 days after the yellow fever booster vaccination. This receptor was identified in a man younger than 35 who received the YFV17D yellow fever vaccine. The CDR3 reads CSAGTGTANYGYTF. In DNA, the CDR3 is TGCAGTGCCGGCACAGGGACGGCTAACTATGGCTACACCTTC.